This TCR beta chain was identified during a study of radiotherapy plus CTLA-4 blockade in lung cancer (dated by TCRdb to the late 2010s). Regarding the research as a whole: Among the enrolled patients, about 19% had an objective response, and less than 40% reached disease control.

Overall results and qualifications from the work: Increased serum interferon-beta after radiation, together with early dynamic changes in blood T cell clones, were reported to be the strongest predictors of response. After treatment with radiotherapy and ipilimumab, TCR clones that originated in tumors expanded in peripheral blood.

Remarks on this clone: Its cognate antigen has yet to be identified. Base qualities are not provided; no much larger clone lies one nucleotide away.

The protocol used for the library was the immunoSEQ multiplex PCR assay. TCRdb took this table from immuneACCESS and kept in-frame rearrangements with V and J called. Such tables lack part of the clones; where checked against another copy, unresolved V genes explain under half of the gap, and the rest is unexplained. This sample lists 49,000 or so clones; roughly three quarters were detected once. The ten biggest clones cover approximately 8% of the sample. In this study, focal radiation therapy paired with CTLA-4 blockade (ipilimumab) was tested in patients who had chemo-refractory metastatic non-small-cell lung cancer. Sample: peripheral blood, taken from a patient treated with radiotherapy plus ipilimumab. This TCR came from a human donor with non-small cell lung cancer who had stable disease on radiotherapy plus ipilimumab.

The sequence in DNA is TGTGCCATCAGTGAGTCAGGGACCGGGGCCAACGTCCTGACTTTC. It translates to CAISESGTGANVLTF. The chain uses TRBV10-3 and TRBJ2-6; the D call is possibly TRBD1 or TRBD2, each sharing 5 bases. V was cut back by 0 bases and J by 4 bases, leaving a gap of 7 bases between them. CDR1 and CDR2 are drawn from the germline V gene: ENHRY, SYGVKD. The CDR3 holds 15 amino acids from the cysteine to the phenylalanine. CDR3 DNA only is kept here, 45 bases in frame from base 1.